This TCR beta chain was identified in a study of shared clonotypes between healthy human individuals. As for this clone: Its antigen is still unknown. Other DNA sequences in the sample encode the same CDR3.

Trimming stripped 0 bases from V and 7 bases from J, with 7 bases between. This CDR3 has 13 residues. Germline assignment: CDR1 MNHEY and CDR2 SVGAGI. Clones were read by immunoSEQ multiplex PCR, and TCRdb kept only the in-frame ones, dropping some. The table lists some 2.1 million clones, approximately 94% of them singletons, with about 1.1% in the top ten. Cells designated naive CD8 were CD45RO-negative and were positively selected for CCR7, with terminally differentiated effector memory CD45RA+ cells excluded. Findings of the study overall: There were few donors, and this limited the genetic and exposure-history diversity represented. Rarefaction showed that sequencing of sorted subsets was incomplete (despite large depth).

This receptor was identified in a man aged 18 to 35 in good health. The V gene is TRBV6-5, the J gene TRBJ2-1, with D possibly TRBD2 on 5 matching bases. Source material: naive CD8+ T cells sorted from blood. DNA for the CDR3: TGTGCCAGCAGTTACTCTTTAGCGAATGAGCAGTTCTTC. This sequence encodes CASSYSLANEQFF.